This TCR beta chain was sequenced for a study of control samples from healthy donors and cancer patients. Only in-frame clones appear in the TCRdb table, and some are missing; sequencing was by immunoSEQ multiplex PCR. The sample holds roughly 190,000 clones, about 90% seen once. The CDR3 is 15 amino acids. The germline V gene has CDR1 SGHTA and CDR2 FQGNSA. Trimming removed 5 bases at V and 4 bases at J, with 17 bases between. The chain links TRBV7-2 to TRBJ1-2, with D possibly matching TRBD1 (5 bases). Sequenced sample: blood. The origin of this receptor is a man aged 30 to 45 in good health. The CDR3 reads CASSPSQGRAYGYTF. The CDR3 DNA sequence: TGTGCCAGCAGCCCTTCCCAGGGAAGGGCCTATGGCTACACCTTC.